This passage covers 20 T cell receptor beta chains from one sample sequenced in a study of T cells of healthy individuals. TCRdb recomputed calls from the 5' RACE reads with MiXCR, one row per CDR3 protein. The sample lists about 100,000 distinct CDR3 sequences, approximately 15% seen once, with about 6.2% in the top ten. Every receptor here comes from a human donor in good health.

There are a few counts of this clonotype. The rearrangement joins TRBV28 to TRBJ1-4; no clear D gene. This CDR3 has 14 amino acids. Germline CDR1 MDHEN, CDR2 SYDVKM. Deletions cut 6 bases from V and 4 bases from J, with 12 bases between. This chain's CDR3 is CASSPRGGNEKLFF. The CDR3, as DNA: TGTGCCAGCAGCCCCCGGGGTGGTAATGAAAAACTGTTTTTT.

This clonotype showed up just a few times. The gene calls are TRBV10-3 and TRBJ2-7; D gene unclear. Per the germline V gene, CDR1 is ENHRY and CDR2 is SYGVKD. The length of the CDR3 is 12 residues. The germline V and J ends were trimmed by 0 bases and 5 bases, with 5 bases remaining between them. CDR3 nucleotide sequence: TGTGCCATCAGTGAGTCGAATAACGAGCAGTACTTC. Translation gives CAISESNNEQYF.

The chain links TRBV3-1 to TRBJ2-7; the D gene is possibly TRBD2 (7 bases). V lost 1 base and J 8 bases, leaving 21 bases between the germline ends. The germline CDR1 and CDR2 sequences are LGHDT and YNNKEL (reference sequence). The CDR3 has 16 residues. The CDR3 DNA follows: TGTGCCAGCAGCCAAGCAGGGGCGGGAGCTAGTGGGAAGCAGTACTTC. It encodes CASSQAGAGASGKQYF.

This clonotype appeared a few times. V and J are TRBV7-2 and TRBJ2-5, with 10 bases lining up with TRBD2. Trimming took 3 bases from V and 5 from J; bases not matched to a gene: 6. The CDR3 is 15 amino acids. Germline loops: CDR1 SGHTA, CDR2 FQGNSA. The CDR3 bases are TGTGCCAGCAGCTTCCCTAGCGGGAGAAGGGAGACCCAGTACTTC. Protein: CASSFPSGRRETQYF.

The chain employs TRBV11-2 and TRBJ1-6; D possibly corresponds to TRBD1 (6 bases). CDR1 SGHAT and CDR2 FQNNGV come from the germline V gene. V was shortened by 2 bases and J by 6 bases, with 11 bases between the two germline ends. The length of the CDR3 is 15 residues. As DNA, the CDR3 is TGTGCCAGCAGCTTACGGGGGGCGGGTAATTCACCCCTCCACTTT. Translating gives CASSLRGAGNSPLHF.

About this clonotype: At one boundary the junction diverges from the germline segment, which might be a read error. This sequence joins TRBV20-1 and TRBJ1-1, with D uncertain. The CDR3 loop spans 12 amino acids. Looked up from germline, CDR1 is DFQATT and CDR2 is SNEGSKA (reference sequence). The CDR3 nucleotides are TGCAGTGCCAGAGGCGAAAGAGTGGAAGCTTTCTTT. Its protein is CSARGERVEAFF.

Only a few counts were recorded for this clonotype. This chain uses TRBV7-2 with TRBJ2-1; TRBD2 aligns across 8 bases. With 5 bases clipped from V and 5 bases from J, the junction kept 8 bases outside the gene matches. The V gene's germline CDR1 is SGHTA and CDR2 FQGNSA. The CDR3 is 15 amino acids. CDR3 protein: CASSGTSGVHNEQFF. Written as DNA, the CDR3 is TGTGCCAGCAGCGGTACTAGCGGAGTCCACAATGAGCAGTTCTTC.

This clonotype was seen repeatedly, ten times or more. J is TRBJ1-2 and V is TRBV28, with D possibly being TRBD1 (6 bases). Trimming left V 3 bases short and J 4 bases short, with 12 bases between. This CDR3 is built from 14 residues. Germline lookup yields CDR1 MDHEN and CDR2 SYDVKM. The CDR3 nucleotides are TGTGCCAGCAGTTTCCAGGGGTTGCCCTATGGCTACACCTTC. This gives the protein CASSFQGLPYGYTF.

This clonotype was counted at least ten times. The V call is TRBV20-1, the J call TRBJ1-1; no reliable D call. In germline, CDR1 is DFQATT, CDR2 SNEGSKA (reference sequence). The CDR3 length is 13 residues. The V and J ends lost 0 bases and 3 bases respectively, with 8 bases between them. CDR3 amino acids: CSAREGRDTEAFF. The DNA for the CDR3 is TGCAGTGCTAGAGAGGGCAGAGACACTGAAGCTTTCTTT.

This clonotype has only a few counts. This rearrangement joins TRBV5-1 to TRBJ1-1; no firm D call. Germline V CDR1 and CDR2: SGHRS, YFSETQ. The CDR3 is made up of 13 amino acids. Deletions cut 4 bases from V and 8 bases from J, with 15 bases between. The CDR3 loop reads CASSMGGSPEAFF. CDR3 nucleotides: TGCGCCAGCAGCATGGGTGGGTCACCCGAAGCTTTCTTT.

The rearrangement joins TRBV28 to TRBJ1-5; D gene ambiguous. Germline V gives CDR1 MDHEN, CDR2 SYDVKM. V was clipped by 1 base and J by 4 bases, with 5 bases between them. This CDR3 region has 13 residues. CDR3 nucleotide sequence: TGTGCCAGCAGTTTATCGGAGAATCAGCCCCAGCATTTT. It encodes CASSLSENQPQHF.

This clonotype was counted at least ten times. The V and J genes are TRBV20-1 and TRBJ1-2; D not certain. This CDR3 has 17 residues. V was pared by 1 base and J by 0 bases, with 18 bases between. Germline V CDR1 and CDR2: DFQATT, SNEGSKA (reference sequence). This CDR3 reads CSARAYGIPPANYGYTF. CDR3 nucleotides: TGCAGTGCTAGAGCGTACGGCATACCGCCAGCTAACTATGGCTACACCTTC.

The V and J genes are TRBV28 and TRBJ1-2; TRBD1 matches at 11 bases. V was pared by 4 bases and J by 5 bases, with 6 bases of the junction left unmatched. The CDR3 runs to 15 residues. Germline V gene data show CDR1 as MDHEN and CDR2 as SYDVKM. The CDR3 nucleotides are TGTGCCAGCAGTTCCGGGACAGGGGGTGGATATGGCTACACCTTC. Translating gives CASSSGTGGGYGYTF.

This clonotype was seen repeatedly, ten times or more. The chain employs TRBV4-2 and TRBJ2-2, with TRBD1 matching 9 bases. Trimming removed 4 bases from V and 7 bases from J; junction bases left unmatched: 10. Germline V lookup: CDR1 LGHNA, CDR2 YNFKEQ. The CDR3 contains 16 residues. CDR3 coding DNA: TGTGCCAGCAGCCCGGGGGACAGGGAGGTCAGCGGGGAGCTGTTTTTT. Amino acid sequence: CASSPGDREVSGELFF.

This clonotype was seen more than once but under ten times. This sequence joins TRBV7-9 and TRBJ2-5; no firm D call. This CDR3 region has 14 residues. Per the germline V gene, CDR1 is SEHNR and CDR2 is FQNEAQ (reference sequence). V lost 0 bases, J lost 3 bases, and 8 bases lay in between. The CDR3 protein is CASSLAGGEETQYF. The CDR3 region has the DNA TGTGCCAGCAGCTTAGCGGGTGGAGAAGAGACCCAGTACTTC. Supplemented by reference TRBV7-9 and TRBJ2-5, the full variable domain reads DTGVSQNPRHKITKRGQNVTFRCDPISEHNRLYWYRQTLGQGPEFLTYFQNEAQLEKSRLLSDRFSAERPKGSFSTLEIQRTEQGDSAMYLCASSLAGGEETQYFGPGTRLLVL.

CDR3 protein: CSARRGGSNQPQHF. CDR3 bases: TGCAGTGCCCGACGTGGGGGAAGCAATCAGCCCCAGCATTTT. This rearrangement joins TRBV20-1 to TRBJ1-5, with D possibly TRBD1 on 5 matching bases. The CDR3 runs to 14 residues. The V gene lost 6 bases and the J gene lost 1 base, with 13 bases spanning the gap. In germline, CDR1 is DFQATT, CDR2 SNEGSKA (reference sequence).

V is TRBV5-6 and J is TRBJ2-3; D ambiguous. The ends were cut back, 0 bases at V and 10 bases at J, with 12 bases in the middle. The CDR3 has 13 amino acids. Per germline, CDR1 SGHDT and CDR2 YYEEEE. The CDR3 protein is CASSLGQSHAQYF. CDR3 nucleotide sequence: TGTGCCAGCAGCTTGGGCCAGAGCCATGCGCAGTATTTT.

The J gene is TRBJ2-5, the V gene TRBV5-1; weak D call: TRBD2 (6 bases). CDR1 SGHRS and CDR2 YFSETQ come from the germline V gene. V was trimmed by 5 bases and J by 4 bases, leaving 12 bases between them. This CDR3 has 13 amino acids. CDR3 region: CASRELGGETQYF. The CDR3 coding sequence is TGCGCCAGCAGGGAACTCGGGGGAGAGACCCAGTACTTC.

The table lists this clonotype with a few counts. The chain recombines TRBV7-2 with TRBJ1-2, with D perhaps TRBD1 (6 bases). V was cut by 6 bases and J by 7 bases, with 18 bases left in between. CDR1 and CDR2 (germline): SGHTA, FQGNSA. This CDR3 region has 14 residues. The CDR3 DNA reads TGTGCCAGCAGGGAGGGGGGGGTGATCGTTGGCTACACCTTC. This encodes CASREGGVIVGYTF.

The chain is built from TRBV6-2 or TRBV6-3 and TRBJ2-3; D remains ambiguous. This CDR3 has 16 residues. With 2 bases removed from V and 0 bases from J, the gap between germline ends came to 12 bases. CDR1 is MNHEY and CDR2 is SVGEGT in the germline V gene. Written as DNA, the CDR3 is TGTGCCAGCAGTTACAATGGCATATCTAGCACAGATACGCAGTATTTT. Translation: CASSYNGISSTDTQYF.